The 31 T cell receptor beta chains listed next were all sequenced from one sample in a study of blood T cell repertoires in COVID-19. The method was immunoSEQ multiplex PCR; TCRdb's version includes in-frame clones alone and lacks a portion of them. The repertoire consists of just over 250,000 clones, with more than 70% occurring once and the leading ten covering 2% to 3%. Sequenced material: peripheral blood. Every receptor here comes from a woman between 50 and 59 years old with acute or convalescent COVID-19.

The V and J genes are TRBV2 and TRBJ1-6; 7 bases fit TRBD1. Germline V gives CDR1 SNHLY, CDR2 FYNNEI. V was pared by 11 bases and J by 3 bases, with 4 bases of the junction left unmatched. This CDR3 comprises 13 residues. CDR3 loop: CAGGTDYNSPLHF. The DNA for the CDR3 is TGTGCCGGGGGGACAGACTATAATTCACCCCTCCACTTT.

V and J are TRBV27 and TRBJ2-5; 8 bases align to TRBD1. The CDR3 is 13 residues long. Germline V gives CDR1 MNHEY, CDR2 SMNVEV (reference sequence). V lost 8 bases to trimming and J lost 5 bases; unmatched junction nucleotides: 7. The CDR3 coding sequence is TGTGCCAGCCGCCCGGGACAGGTTGAGACCCAGTACTTC. Amino acids: CASRPGQVETQYF.

CDR3 protein: CASSAVLAGAYNEQFF. In DNA form, the CDR3 reads TGTGCCAGCAGTGCGGTGCTAGCGGGCGCCTACAATGAGCAGTTCTTC. The chain links TRBV28 to TRBJ2-1, with 8 bases lining up with TRBD2. Trimming at V came to 5 bases and at J to 2 bases, leaving 8 bases not matched to a gene. CDR3 length: 16 amino acids. Per germline, CDR1 MDHEN and CDR2 SYDVKM.

The V and J genes are TRBV27 and TRBJ2-7; 9 bases fit TRBD2. Trimming removed 7 bases from V and 3 bases from J; junction bases left unmatched: 10. The germline CDR1 and CDR2 sequences are MNHEY and SMNVEV (reference sequence). This CDR3 has 15 residues. The CDR3 DNA reads TGTGCCAGCACCCCCGGGGCTAGCGGGATCTACGAGCAGTACTTC. This translates into CASTPGASGIYEQYF.

The V gene is TRBV6-5, the J gene TRBJ2-3, with D perhaps TRBD1 (6 bases). V lost 4 bases, J lost 3 bases, and 11 bases lay in between. From germline, CDR1 is MNHEY and CDR2 SVGAGI. The CDR3 is 14 amino acids. The CDR3 loop is CASSLQGRTDTQYF. CDR3 in DNA: TGTGCCAGCAGTTTACAGGGTAGAACAGATACGCAGTATTTT.

The chain recombines TRBV4-2 with TRBJ1-2, with D unclear. With 3 bases removed from V and 2 bases from J, the gap between germline ends came to 13 bases. This CDR3 has 15 residues. Germline loops: CDR1 LGHNA, CDR2 YNFKEQ. The DNA for the CDR3 is TGTGCCAGCAGCCAGAGAGACAACCACAACTATGGCTACACCTTC. Residues: CASSQRDNHNYGYTF.

This clone was seen once. The chain employs TRBV27 and TRBJ2-1; TRBD2 matches at 10 bases. The CDR3 covers 15 residues. V lost 4 bases to trimming and J lost 5 bases; unmatched junction nucleotides: 5. The germline CDR1 and CDR2 sequences are MNHEY and SMNVEV (reference sequence). The DNA for the CDR3 is TGTGCCAGCAGTTCCCGGACTAGCGGTGACAATGAGCAGTTCTTC. It translates to CASSSRTSGDNEQFF.

J is TRBJ1-1 and V is TRBV21-1; the table's TRBD1 call for D was not verified on the DNA. TRBV21-1 is given as a pseudogene. This CDR3 is 15 amino acids long. The CDR3 sequence is CASRDRGCLNTEAFF. CDR3 DNA: TGTGCCAGCAGGGACAGGGGCTGTTTGAACACTGAAGCTTTCTTT.

The chain is built from TRBV28 and TRBJ1-6; 9 bases agree with TRBD1. Germline V gives CDR1 MDHEN, CDR2 SYDVKM. This CDR3 spans 14 amino acids. J was trimmed by 8 bases and V by 5 bases; bases with no gene match: 4. CDR3 sequence reads: CASSTGQGYSPLHF. CDR3 DNA: TGTGCCAGCAGTACGGGACAGGGCTATTCACCCCTCCACTTT.

The gene calls are TRBV5-4 and TRBJ2-3; 9 bases align to TRBD1. The germline gives CDR1 SGHNT, CDR2 YYREEE (reference sequence). The CDR3 runs 16 residues. V lost 3 bases and J lost 6; bases outside the gene matches: 11. CDR3 residues: CASSSASRDRDDTQYF. The CDR3 DNA reads as TGTGCCAGCAGCTCCGCTTCCCGGGACAGGGACGATACGCAGTATTTT.

V usage is TRBV7-9 and J usage is TRBJ2-2; 7 nucleotides align to TRBD1. The CDR3 is 14 residues long. Germline trimming cut 8 bases from V and 1 base from J; bases unmatched to any gene: 4. Germline V gene lookup returns CDR1 SEHNR and CDR2 FQNEAQ (reference sequence). CDR3 sequence reads: CASGQELNTGELFF. CDR3 DNA sequence: TGTGCCAGCGGACAGGAGCTGAACACCGGGGAGCTGTTTTTT.

The V call is TRBV9, the J call TRBJ1-4; D may be TRBD1 (5 bases). CDR1 is SGDLS and CDR2 is YYNGEE in the germline V gene. CDR3 length equals 14 residues. V was pared by 4 bases and J by 3 bases, with 10 bases between. The CDR3 DNA reads as TGTGCCAGCAGCCGCAGGGCCCCTAATGAAAAACTGTTTTTT. Its translation: CASSRRAPNEKLFF.

This clone was observed a single time. The genes are TRBV7-9 and TRBJ1-2; 10 nucleotides align to TRBD1. Losses at the gene ends were 3 bases for V and 6 bases for J; bases not matched to a gene: 4. The CDR3 consists of 14 residues. Germline V lookup: CDR1 SEHNR, CDR2 FQNEAQ (reference sequence). CDR3 residues: CASSFRTGGDGYTF. The CDR3 bases are TGTGCCAGCAGCTTCCGGACAGGGGGTGATGGCTACACCTTC. The full variable domain, in which reference TRBV7-9 and TRBJ1-2 provide the parts outside the CDR3, is DTGVSQNPRHKITKRGQNVTFRCDPISEHNRLYWYRQTLGQGPEFLTYFQNEAQLEKSRLLSDRFSAERPKGSFSTLEIQRTEQGDSAMYLCASSFRTGGDGYTFGSGTRLTVV.

The J gene is TRBJ2-1, the V gene TRBV28; TRBD1 might be the D (6 bases). Germline CDR1 and CDR2: MDHEN and SYDVKM. The V end was cut by 5 bases, the J end by 1 base, with 9 bases between. This CDR3 has 14 residues. The CDR3: CASSTGKSYNEQFF. The CDR3 region has the DNA TGTGCCAGCAGTACAGGGAAATCCTACAATGAGCAGTTCTTC.

V is TRBV7-2 and J is TRBJ2-7; 10 bases fit TRBD2. The CDR3 consists of 15 residues. V trimming: 4 bases; J trimming: 2 bases; junction bases outside the gene matches: 5. The germline V gene has CDR1 SGHTA and CDR2 FQGNSA. CDR3 nucleotide sequence: TGTGCCAGCAGCTCATCACTAGCGGGGCCCTACGAGCAGTACTTC. Its protein is CASSSSLAGPYEQYF.

V is TRBV28 and J is TRBJ2-5; no firm D call. There are 16 residues in the CDR3. V lost 4 bases to trimming and J lost 1 base, with 16 bases between them. CDR1 is MDHEN, CDR2 SYDVKM, per germline. DNA of the CDR3: TGTGCCAGCAGTTCCTTTCCTGGAGATGCCCAAGAGACCCAGTACTTC. It specifies CASSSFPGDAQETQYF.

This clone was detected once. This sequence joins TRBV4-1 and TRBJ2-5; 9 positions match TRBD1. This CDR3 has 15 amino acids. V was pared by 3 bases and J by 4 bases, with 6 bases of the junction left unmatched. Per germline, CDR1 MGHRA and CDR2 YSYEKL. This CDR3 reads CASSQGQGFLETQYF. As DNA, the CDR3 is TGCGCCAGCAGCCAGGGACAGGGCTTTTTAGAGACCCAGTACTTC.

The chain couples TRBV3-1 (or the pseudogene TRBV3-2) to TRBJ2-7; D not resolved. The CDR3 runs 13 residues. V was clipped by 1 base and J by 4 bases, with 8 bases between them. CDR1 LGHDT and CDR2 YNNKEL come from the germline V gene (reference sequence). The CDR3 reads CASSQGRLYEQYF. DNA of the CDR3: TGTGCCAGCAGCCAAGGGCGGTTATACGAGCAGTACTTC.

This clone was observed a handful of times. The chain uses TRBV30 and TRBJ1-3, with D perhaps matching TRBD1 (5 bases). The CDR3 spans 14 residues. V was pared by 5 bases and J by 0 bases, with 11 bases between. The germline V gene encodes CDR1 GTSNPN and CDR2 SVGIG (reference sequence). The DNA for the CDR3 is TGTGCCTGGGGGGGAGGAGGCTCTGGAAACACCATATATTTT. Its protein product is CAWGGGGSGNTIYF.

CDR3 bases: TGTGCCAGCAGCTTTCTCAGCGGGAGTTCCTACAATGAGCAGTTCTTC. Translating it yields CASSFLSGSSYNEQFF. The chain joins TRBV11-2 to TRBJ2-1, with 8 bases matching TRBD2. J was trimmed by 1 base and V by 3 bases; bases with no gene match: 5. Germline loops: CDR1 SGHAT, CDR2 FQNNGV. This CDR3 is built from 16 residues.

This clone was counted between two and nine times. The chain links TRBV7-6 to TRBJ1-2; D is possibly TRBD1 (6 bases). The germline CDR1 and CDR2 sequences are SGHVS and FNYEAQ. The CDR3 is made up of 15 amino acids. Trimming cost V 5 bases and J 4 bases, with 17 bases left between them. CDR3 nucleotide sequence: TGTGCCAGCAGCCCTCAAACGGGGGGCGCCTATGGCTACACCTTC. Translation: CASSPQTGGAYGYTF.

This chain uses TRBV6-5 with TRBJ1-4, with TRBD1 identical over 8 bases. Germline-derived CDR1 and CDR2 are MNHEY and SVGAGI. V gave up 7 bases and J gave up 8 bases; unmatched junction bases: 12. The CDR3 covers 15 residues. CDR3 region: CASNRQGPSGEKLFF. In DNA form, the CDR3 reads TGTGCCAGCAACCGACAGGGGCCCTCGGGCGAAAAACTGTTTTTT.

This clone was seen a single time. The chain links TRBV2 to TRBJ1-1; perhaps TRBD1 as D (5 bases). Germline V CDR1 and CDR2: SNHLY, FYNNEI. The CDR3 has 14 amino acids. Trimming removed 2 bases at V and 0 bases at J, with 7 bases between. Here the CDR3 reads CASSEPGLNTEAFF. The CDR3 DNA follows: TGTGCCAGCAGTGAACCAGGGTTGAACACTGAAGCTTTCTTT.

V is TRBV7-9 and J is TRBJ2-1; TRBD2 aligns across 8 bases. Germline CDR1 reads SEHNR; CDR2 reads FQNEAQ (reference sequence). CDR3 length: 14 amino acids. J gave up 8 bases and V 5 bases, and 8 bases lay outside the gene matches. The CDR3 region has the DNA TGTGCCAGCAGCCGGGAGGGCCTATTTTATGAGCAGTTCTTC. Residues: CASSREGLFYEQFF. The full variable domain, completed using reference TRBV7-9 and TRBJ2-1, is DTGVSQNPRHKITKRGQNVTFRCDPISEHNRLYWYRQTLGQGPEFLTYFQNEAQLEKSRLLSDRFSAERPKGSFSTLEIQRTEQGDSAMYLCASSREGLFYEQFFGPGTRLTVL.

The chain has TRBV11-2 and TRBJ2-7; 11 bases agree with TRBD2. Germline loops: CDR1 SGHAT, CDR2 FQNNGV. J lost 4 bases, V lost 1 base, and 3 bases had no gene match. The CDR3 spans 15 residues. The CDR3 region has the DNA TGTGCCAGCAGCTTAGCGTCTAGCGGGAGGTACGAGCAGTACTTC. Translation: CASSLASSGRYEQYF. The full variable domain, its missing parts supplied by reference TRBV11-2 and TRBJ2-7, is EAGVAQSPRYKIIEKRQSVAFWCNPISGHATLYWYQQILGQGPKLLIQFQNNGVVDDSQLPKDRFSAERLKGVDSTLKIQPAKLEDSAVYLCASSLASSGRYEQYFGPGTRLTVT.

This chain joins TRBV10-3 and TRBJ2-5; D might be TRBD2 (7 bases). Trimming cost V 3 bases and J 5 bases, with 10 bases left between them. This CDR3 has 13 residues. The germline gives CDR1 ENHRY, CDR2 SYGVKD. In DNA form, the CDR3 reads TGTGCCATCAGTGACCGGGGGGCGGAGACCCAGTACTTC. It codes for CAISDRGAETQYF.

This rearrangement joins TRBV9 to TRBJ2-3; D possibly corresponds to TRBD1 (6 bases). CDR1 SGDLS and CDR2 YYNGEE come from the germline V gene. V was pared by 4 bases and J by 0 bases, with 12 bases between. This CDR3 has 15 amino acids. The CDR3 region is CASSPTGSSTDTQYF. In nucleotides, the CDR3 is TGTGCCAGCAGCCCCACAGGGTCTAGCACAGATACGCAGTATTTT.

The rearrangement uses TRBV3-1 (or the pseudogene TRBV3-2) and TRBJ2-3; the D is unclear. V was pared by 6 bases and J by 5 bases, with 9 bases between. This CDR3 region has 12 residues. CDR1 is LGHDT and CDR2 is YNNKEL in the germline V gene (reference sequence). CDR3 residues: CASRNRLDTQYF. CDR3 nucleotides: TGTGCCAGCAGAAATAGACTAGATACGCAGTATTTT.

Concerning this clone: The same CDR3 arises from other DNA sequences in this sample as well. The V and J genes are TRBV5-1 and TRBJ1-3; a possible D gene is TRBD1 (5 bases). This CDR3 has 15 amino acids. The V gene lost 3 bases and the J gene lost 0 bases, with 10 bases spanning the gap. Looked up from germline, CDR1 is SGHRS and CDR2 is YFSETQ. Here the CDR3 reads CASSWGEPSGNTIYF. For the CDR3, the DNA is TGCGCCAGCAGCTGGGGGGAACCCTCTGGAAACACCATATATTTT. Full variable domain (remainder filled in from reference TRBV5-1 and TRBJ1-3): KAGVTQTPRYLIKTRGQQVTLSCSPISGHRSVSWYQQTPGQGLQFLFEYFSETQRNKGNFPGRFSGRQFSNSRSEMNVSTLELGDSALYLCASSWGEPSGNTIYFGEGSWLTVV.

The chain carries TRBV27 and TRBJ2-1; D is unclear. V gave up 3 bases and J gave up 9 bases, with 12 bases separating them. This CDR3 is 13 amino acids long. Germline V gene data show CDR1 as MNHEY and CDR2 as SMNVEV (reference sequence). CDR3: CASSFVFPLEQFF. In DNA form, the CDR3 reads TGTGCCAGCAGTTTTGTGTTTCCTCTTGAGCAGTTCTTC.

The V and J genes are TRBV2 and TRBJ1-5; TRBD1 agrees at 7 bases. After removal of 2 bases from V and 7 bases from J, the junction contained 2 bases not matched to a gene. CDR3 size: 13 residues. The germline V gene has CDR1 SNHLY and CDR2 FYNNEI. CDR3 bases: TGTGCCAGCAGTGAAACAGGGGACCAGCCCCAGCATTTT. Translating gives CASSETGDQPQHF.